This TCR beta chain originates from a study of T cells in Graves' hyperthyroidism and ophthalmopathy. At the level of the study: Peripheral blood was collected at initial diagnosis, before any treatment.

RNA transcripts served as the template for amplifying TCR beta CDR3 regions. An initial round of RT-PCR targeting the TCR CDR3 relied on the HTBI primer set. TCRdb re-called the multiplex PCR reads through MiXCR, storing one row per CDR3 protein. This sample has around 360,000 distinct CDR3 sequences, with approximately 14% found just once. Trimming removed 3 bases from V and 5 bases from J, with 14 bases in between. CDR1 SGHVS and CDR2 FQNEAQ come from the germline V gene. The CDR3 loop spans 14 amino acids. This clonotype was seen a few times. The material sequenced was blood. This chain joins TRBV7-8 and TRBJ2-7; no definite D call. The TCR was taken from a woman in her sixties or seventies with Graves' ophthalmopathy. The DNA for the CDR3 is TGTGCCAGCAGCTTCCGGCTAGAATACCACGAGCAGTACTTC. As protein: CASSFRLEYHEQYF.